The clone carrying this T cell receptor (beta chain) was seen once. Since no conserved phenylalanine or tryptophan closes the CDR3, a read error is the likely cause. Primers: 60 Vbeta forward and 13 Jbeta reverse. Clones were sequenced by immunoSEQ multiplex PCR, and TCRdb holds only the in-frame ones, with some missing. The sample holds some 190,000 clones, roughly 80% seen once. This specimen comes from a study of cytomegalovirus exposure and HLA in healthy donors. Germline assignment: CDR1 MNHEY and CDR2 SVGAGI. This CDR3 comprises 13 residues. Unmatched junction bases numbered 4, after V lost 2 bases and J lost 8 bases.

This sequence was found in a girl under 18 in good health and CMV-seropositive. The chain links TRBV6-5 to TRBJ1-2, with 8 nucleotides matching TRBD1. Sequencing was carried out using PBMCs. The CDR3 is CASSYADRGGYTL. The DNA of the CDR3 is TGTGCCAGCAGTTACGCCGACAGGGGCGGCTACACCCTC.